The 11 T cell receptor beta chains below all came from one sample that was sequenced in a study of tumor-infiltrating lymphocytes in oesophageal squamous cell carcinoma. TCRdb ran MiXCR on the PCR reads and lists one entry per CDR3 protein. The data contain 9,500 to 15,000 distinct CDR3 sequences, around 52% of them seen just once; the ten biggest clones take up around 40%. The sequencing sample was made of esophageal tumor tissue. Source of these receptors: a female donor with esophageal squamous cell carcinoma.

The rearrangement uses TRBV7-6 and TRBJ2-4; D perhaps matches TRBD1 (5 bases). V was cut by 1 base and J by 13 bases, with 17 bases left in between. The CDR3 runs 14 residues. Germline values: CDR1 SGHVS, CDR2 FNYEAQ. The CDR3 DNA reads TGTGCCAGCAGCTTAGAGGGGAAGGGGTTTCAGCAGTACTTC. Translating gives CASSLEGKGFQQYF.

This clonotype was detected ten times or more. This may stem from a read error, because a much larger clone lies one nucleotide away. The chain has TRBV6-1 and TRBJ2-3; D might be TRBD2 (5 bases). CDR3 length: 11 amino acids. Deletions cut 10 bases from V and 14 bases from J, with 19 bases between. Germline assignment: CDR1 MNHNS and CDR2 SASEGT. The CDR3 DNA follows: TGTGCCACTATAGGCCCTGGGGAGCTGTATTTT. This encodes CATIGPGELYF.

Remarks on this clonotype: Here the CDR3 omits its conserved ending phenylalanine or tryptophan, so a read error is the likely source. The DNA is left out, because the CDR3 cannot be placed on it with certainty; the CDR3 is given as TCRdb lists it. The gene calls are TRBV7-2 and TRBJ2-3; TRBD1, the table's D call, lacks a check against the DNA. CDR1 is SGHTA and CDR2 is FQGNSA in the germline V gene. Both ends counted, the CDR3 spans 16 residues. CDR3 region: CASSPSQGFYEQYFGP.

The sample holds a few counts of this clonotype. The CDR3 protein is CASSLGRNTDTQYF. The CDR3 nucleotides are TGTGCCAGCAGTTTGGGCAGAAACACAGATACGCAGTATTTT. The chain is built from TRBV27 and TRBJ2-3; no clear D gene. The CDR3 has 14 amino acids. The V gene's germline CDR1 is MNHEY and CDR2 SMNVEV (reference sequence). Deletions cut 3 bases from V and 2 bases from J, with 9 bases between.

The chain is built from TRBV7-2 and TRBJ1-4; tentative D call: TRBD1 (6 bases). The V end lost 0 bases, the J end lost 10 bases, and 15 bases lay between the germline ends. This CDR3 has 15 amino acids. The germline V gene encodes CDR1 SGHTA and CDR2 FQGNSA. CDR3 sequence reads: CASSLAGQGRGKLFF. The CDR3 nucleotides read TGTGCCAGCAGCTTAGCGGGGCAGGGCAGGGGAAAACTGTTTTTT.

This clonotype has only one observation. The chain combines TRBV6-2 or TRBV6-3 with TRBJ2-1, with D maybe TRBD1 (5 bases). The DNA end is more similar to TRBJ1-2, so the J call may be wrong. CDR1 is MNHEY and CDR2 is SVGEGT in the germline V gene. This CDR3 region has 13 residues. CDR3 protein: CASRLTVNYGYTF. CDR3 sequence (DNA): TGTGCCAGCAGGCTGACAGTTAACTATGGCTACACCTTC.

V and J are TRBV7-4 and TRBJ2-4, with TRBD2 identical over 11 bases. V was clipped by 1 base and J by 14 bases; unmatched bases: 4. Germline V gene data show CDR1 as SGHVT and CDR2 as SQSDAQ. This CDR3 comprises 13 residues. The CDR3 protein is CASSLVPLAGEYF. The CDR3 DNA is TGTGCCAGCAGCTTAGTTCCACTAGCGGGAGAGTACTTC.

By share of the sample, this clonotype is large. This sequence may be a read error, since a much larger clone differs from it by one base. The chain couples TRBV7-7 to TRBJ2-7; D uncertain. CDR3 size: 13 residues. The germline V gene encodes CDR1 SSHAT and CDR2 FNYEAQ (reference sequence). Written as DNA, the CDR3 is TGTGCTAGCAGCTTAGAATCCAACAATGAGCAGTACTTC. Protein product: CASSLESNNEQYF.

The CDR3 loop reads CASSLWGQGSEQYF. The DNA of the CDR3 is TGTGCCAGCAGTTTATGGGGACAGGGATCCGAGCAGTACTTC. The V and J genes are TRBV12-3 or TRBV12-4 and TRBJ2-7; 9 bases fit TRBD1. With 2 bases clipped from V and 6 bases from J, the junction kept 5 bases outside the gene matches. This CDR3 has 14 residues.

The chain combines TRBV7-9 with TRBJ2-4, with unresolved D. The better agreement between TRBJ1-2 and the DNA end casts doubt on the J call. Per germline, CDR1 SEHNR and CDR2 FQNEAQ (reference sequence). This CDR3 has 13 residues. The CDR3 loop reads CASSPEASSGYTF. Written as DNA, the CDR3 is TGTGCCAGCAGCCCCGAGGCCTCGTCTGGCTACACCTTC.

The chain carries TRBV7-2 and TRBJ2-7; D is perhaps TRBD1 or TRBD2 (5 bases each). This CDR3 comprises 13 residues. Germline loops: CDR1 SGHTA, CDR2 FQGNSA. Trimming cost V 1 base and J 2 bases, with 6 bases left between them. In DNA, the CDR3 is TGTGCCAGCAGCTTAGTGGGGGCCTACGAGCAGTACTTC. This sequence encodes CASSLVGAYEQYF.